The text below deals with one T cell receptor (beta chain). Germline loops: CDR1 SQVTM, CDR2 ANQGSEA. V gave up 4 bases and J gave up 6 bases; unmatched junction bases: 6. The CDR3 is made up of 13 amino acids. The data belong to a study of CD8+ T cells in alopecia areata. Researchers gathered lesional scalp punch biopsies and peripheral blood from patients with alopecia areata. Sorting of CD4+ and CD8+ T cells was performed on PBMCs. cDNA reverse transcribed from extracted RNA served as the sequencing template. Some clones are missing from TCRdb's copy, which holds only in-frame ones; the method was immunoSEQ multiplex PCR. The sample contains 60,000 to 70,000 clones, about half of which appear only once.

The chain combines TRBV29-1 with TRBJ2-1; TRBD2 matches at 7 bases. The clonotype comes from a human donor with alopecia areata. Specimen: CD8+ T cells sorted from blood, collected at week 0. CDR3 protein: CSVVGGRFNEQFF. As DNA, the CDR3 is TGCAGCGTTGTTGGCGGGAGATTCAATGAGCAGTTCTTC.